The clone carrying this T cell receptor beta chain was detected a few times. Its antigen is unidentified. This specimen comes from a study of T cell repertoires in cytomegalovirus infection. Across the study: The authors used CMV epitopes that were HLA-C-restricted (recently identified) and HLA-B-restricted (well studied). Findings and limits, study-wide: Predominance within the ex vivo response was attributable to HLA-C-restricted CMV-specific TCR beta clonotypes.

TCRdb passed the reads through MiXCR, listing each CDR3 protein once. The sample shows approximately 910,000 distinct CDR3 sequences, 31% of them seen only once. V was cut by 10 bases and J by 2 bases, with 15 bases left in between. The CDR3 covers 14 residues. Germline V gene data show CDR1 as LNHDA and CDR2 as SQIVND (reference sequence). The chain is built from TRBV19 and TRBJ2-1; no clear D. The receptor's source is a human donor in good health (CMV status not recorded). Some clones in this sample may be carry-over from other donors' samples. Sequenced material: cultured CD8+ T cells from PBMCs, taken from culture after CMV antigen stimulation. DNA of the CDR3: TGTGCCACCGCACCCCCAAACACCTACAATGAGCAGTTCTTC. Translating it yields CATAPPNTYNEQFF.